The present TCR beta chain was sequenced within a study of cytomegalovirus exposure and HLA in healthy donors. Study details: From 150 million to 200 million T cells, an earlier analysis saw 117 million unique TCR beta sequences.

Overall study findings and caveats: On later analysis, the bulk of CMV-associated TCR beta chains appeared to be HLA-restricted. V segments that were indistinguishable, TRBV6-2 and TRBV6-3 among them, were omitted from analysis.

V shed 5 bases, J shed 8 bases, and the junction held 6 bases outside the gene matches. The CDR3 covers 16 residues. Germline V lookup: CDR1 SEHNR, CDR2 FQNEAQ (reference sequence). Note on this clone: Its antigen is not known.

The study ran its PCR with 60 Vbeta and 13 Jbeta primers. Assay used: immunoSEQ multiplex PCR; TCRdb lists only in-frame clones, some missing. This table has some 150,000 clones, around 79% appearing once. This TCR derives from a man aged 40-55 years in good health and CMV-seropositive. Sequencing used PBMCs. The rearrangement links TRBV7-9 to TRBJ2-1, with 16 bases matching TRBD2. The CDR3 region is CASSAGLAGGWDEQFF. CDR3 nucleotide sequence: TGTGCCAGCAGCGCGGGACTAGCGGGAGGGTGGGATGAGCAGTTCTTC.